Here is one T cell receptor (beta chain) with its context. Its antigen remains unidentified. Per-base qualities were not stored, and no clone one base away is much larger. The listed sequencing device is Illumina HiSeq 1500. In-frame beta chains were kept once TCRdb had trimmed the public reads at Q25 with fastp and called clones with MiXCR. One record per CDR3 amino acid sequence lists the most common genes and DNA. The sample table shows about 110,000 distinct CDR3 sequences, and under 50% are seen once. Jointly, the top ten make up just under 75% of the sample. V is cut back by 5 bases and J by 14 bases, with 15 bases in the junction unmatched. The CDR3 spans 16 residues, from the cysteine through the phenylalanine. This entry keeps only the CDR3 DNA: 48 bases, framed from base 1. CDR1 is given as SEHNR and CDR2 as FQNEAQ, both from the germline V gene (reference sequence). The source of the sample is a study of T cell repertoires in cytomegalovirus infection (dated 2019 in TCRdb). For the study in its entirety: The peptide stimulations were aimed at well-studied HLA-B-restricted epitopes as well as recently identified HLA-C-restricted CMV epitopes, whose presentation resists viral immunomodulation. Because public TCR beta signatures pointed to carriage of CMV infection together with the matching HLA type, the HLA type of each donor mattered for the analysis. Here is what the overall study found, with its caveats: In both this cohort and an independent cohort of some 350 donors, the cumulative frequency of public TCR beta family members distinguished carriers of CMV infection plus the relevant HLA type. The ex vivo response was dominated by HLA-C-restricted CMV-specific TCR beta clonotypes, which also provided the single most frequent clonotype in two of eight donors.

The treatment or condition label of this sample denotes: in vitro stimulation with specific CMV peptide epitopes to enrich CMV-specific T cells. Source: CD8+ T cells from cultured PBMCs, taken from culture after CMV antigen stimulation. This receptor was obtained from a human donor in good health (CMV status not recorded). Some clones in this sample may be carry-over from other donors' samples. The sequence joins TRBV7-9 to TRBJ1-6, and TRBD1 matches 10 of the central bases. The base sequence is TGTGCCAGCAGCCATGCGTCGACAGGGGGCCTTAGCACCCTCCACTTT. This codes for CASSHASTGGLSTLHF.